A single sample gave rise to the 23 T cell receptor beta chains below, sequenced in a study of monozygotic twins with inflammatory bowel disease. TCRdb re-called the 5' RACE reads and gives one entry per CDR3 protein, without DNA. Its table records about 380,000 distinct CDR3 sequences. Input material: blood. The receptor set was obtained from a human donor with ulcerative colitis or Crohn's disease, or a healthy co-twin of an affected twin (not recorded which).

V usage is TRBV20-1 and J usage is TRBJ2-5; TCRdb calls TRBD2, which cannot be checked without DNA. CDR3 length equals 14 residues. The germline V gene encodes CDR1 DFQATT and CDR2 SNEGSKA (reference sequence). CDR3 region: CSPLGDYYQETQYF.

The chain joins TRBV18 to TRBJ2-3; TCRdb names TRBD1, which stays unverified in the absence of DNA. Germline lookup yields CDR1 KGHSH and CDR2 LQKENI. The CDR3 is made up of 16 amino acids. The CDR3 protein is CASSPTTGTVTDTQYF. Supplemented by reference TRBV18 and TRBJ2-3, the full variable domain reads NAGVMQNPRHLVRRRGQEARLRCSPMKGHSHVYWYRQLPEEGLKFMVYLQKENIIDESGMPKERFSAEFPKEGPSILRIQQVVRGDSAAYFCASSPTTGTVTDTQYFGPGTRLTVL.

The rearrangement uses TRBV5-1 and TRBJ2-5; the TCRdb D gene call, TRBD2, has no DNA to confirm it. This CDR3 region has 14 residues. Germline lookup yields CDR1 SGHRS and CDR2 YFSETQ. Here the CDR3 reads CASSPARVQETQYF.

The chain carries TRBV29-1 and TRBJ2-7; checking the TCRdb D call of TRBD1 is not possible without DNA. The CDR3 extends over 14 amino acids. Germline V gives CDR1 SQVTM, CDR2 ANQGSEA. CDR3 region: CSVEAGTDGYEQYF.

The V gene is TRBV5-1, the J gene TRBJ2-3; TCRdb calls TRBD1, which cannot be checked without DNA. This CDR3 contains 15 residues. Germline loops: CDR1 SGHRS, CDR2 YFSETQ. The CDR3 here is CASSLYGGFGVTQYF.

The J gene is TRBJ2-7, the V gene TRBV30. CDR1 is GTSNPN and CDR2 is SVGIG in the germline V gene (reference sequence). This CDR3 contains 11 residues. This CDR3 reads CAWSVQYEQYF.

This rearrangement joins TRBV28 to TRBJ2-1; lacking DNA, the TRBD2 call made by TCRdb goes unchecked. Germline V gene sequence: CDR1 MDHEN, CDR2 SYDVKM. The CDR3 extends over 16 amino acids. CDR3 residues: CASILAGGLSYNEQFF.

This sequence joins TRBV3-1 and TRBJ2-3; checking the TCRdb D call of TRBD2 is not possible without DNA. The CDR3 has 14 amino acids. Germline V CDR1 and CDR2: LGHDT, YNNKEL (reference sequence). The CDR3 reads CASSRGLVGDTQYF.

The chain couples TRBV2 to TRBJ2-1; as DNA is missing, the TRBD2 call by TCRdb cannot be tested. CDR1 is SNHLY and CDR2 is FYNNEI in the germline V gene. The CDR3 runs to 15 residues. The CDR3 loop is CASRGNGGEYNEQFF.

CDR3 sequence reads: CASSLTGLTNEKLFF. This chain uses TRBV7-2 with TRBJ1-4; TCRdb's assignment of TRBD1 cannot be checked, as there is no DNA. The CDR3 is 15 amino acids. Germline assignment: CDR1 SGHTA and CDR2 FQGNSA.

This chain uses TRBV11-2 with TRBJ2-5; TCRdb outputs TRBD2, but without DNA this stays unchecked. Germline values: CDR1 SGHAT, CDR2 FQNNGV. This CDR3 has 15 amino acids. This CDR3 reads CASRWLAGVQETQYF.

The genes are TRBV21-1 and TRBJ1-2; without DNA, the TCRdb call of TRBD1 cannot be checked. TRBV21-1 is a pseudogene locus. This CDR3 has 14 residues. CDR3 sequence reads: CASSPVTGIYGYTF.

The chain has TRBV28 and TRBJ2-5; as DNA is missing, the TRBD1 call by TCRdb cannot be tested. Germline assignment: CDR1 MDHEN and CDR2 SYDVKM. The CDR3 loop spans 14 amino acids. This CDR3 is CASSEAQAPETQYF. Combining the CDR3 with reference TRBV28 and TRBJ2-5 gives the whole variable domain DVKVTQSSRYLVKRTGEKVFLECVQDMDHENMFWYRQDPGLGLRLIYFSYDVKMKEKGDIPEGYSVSREKKERFSLILESASTNQTSMYLCASSEAQAPETQYFGPGTRLLVL.

The chain links TRBV6-5 to TRBJ2-3; TCRdb indicates TRBD2, and absent DNA this call remains unverified. The CDR3 has 16 amino acids. From germline, CDR1 is MNHEY and CDR2 SVGAGI. CDR3 in amino acids: CASSYSRLALSDTQYF.

The V call is TRBV5-1, the J call TRBJ2-1. The germline CDR1 and CDR2 sequences are SGHRS and YFSETQ. This CDR3 spans 16 amino acids. This chain's CDR3 is CASSLIGGGSYNEQFF.

The chain couples TRBV7-2 to TRBJ2-2; as DNA is missing, the TRBD2 call by TCRdb cannot be tested. CDR3 length equals 13 residues. Germline V gives CDR1 SGHTA, CDR2 FQGNSA. This chain's CDR3 is CASSLPSTGELFF.

The chain joins TRBV19 to TRBJ1-5; TCRdb picks TRBD1, but there is no DNA to check that call. This CDR3 contains 16 residues. Germline assignment: CDR1 LNHDA and CDR2 SQIVND (reference sequence). The CDR3 reads CASSRGDRRNNQPQHF.

The chain recombines TRBV6-2 or TRBV6-3 with TRBJ2-4. This CDR3 contains 17 residues. In germline, CDR1 is MNHEY, CDR2 SVGEGT. CDR3 protein: CASCSRGDSGAKNIQYF.

V usage is TRBV3-1 and J usage is TRBJ1-2. The CDR3 has 14 amino acids. Germline lookup yields CDR1 LGHDT and CDR2 YNNKEL (reference sequence). The CDR3 protein is CASSQESDPYGYTF.

The CDR3 is CASSRISGNTIYF. This sequence joins TRBV27 and TRBJ1-3. Germline loops: CDR1 MNHEY, CDR2 SMNVEV (reference sequence). There are 13 residues in the CDR3.

This chain uses TRBV5-1 with TRBJ1-3; TCRdb's D call, TRBD1, is unchecked because there is no DNA. Per the germline V gene, CDR1 is SGHRS and CDR2 is YFSETQ. CDR3 length: 15 residues. The CDR3 sequence: CASSATGTPGNTIYF. The full variable domain, completed using reference TRBV5-1 and TRBJ1-3, is KAGVTQTPRYLIKTRGQQVTLSCSPISGHRSVSWYQQTPGQGLQFLFEYFSETQRNKGNFPGRFSGRQFSNSRSEMNVSTLELGDSALYLCASSATGTPGNTIYFGEGSWLTVV.

The rearrangement links TRBV5-1 to TRBJ1-1. CDR3 length equals 16 residues. Germline V gene sequence: CDR1 SGHRS, CDR2 YFSETQ. Here the CDR3 reads CASSLEEGRPNTEAFF. The full variable domain, in which reference TRBV5-1 and TRBJ1-1 provide the parts outside the CDR3, is KAGVTQTPRYLIKTRGQQVTLSCSPISGHRSVSWYQQTPGQGLQFLFEYFSETQRNKGNFPGRFSGRQFSNSRSEMNVSTLELGDSALYLCASSLEEGRPNTEAFFGQGTRLTVV.

CDR3: CASSEEGAGGTYNEQFF. This chain uses TRBV6-1 with TRBJ2-1; TCRdb picks TRBD2, but there is no DNA to check that call. This CDR3 spans 17 amino acids. CDR1 and CDR2 (germline): MNHNS, SASEGT.